These T cell receptor beta chains were read from a single sample in a study of shared clonotypes between healthy human individuals. TCRdb's table, derived via immunoSEQ multiplex PCR, lists solely in-frame clones and lacks some. The sample lists over a million clones, approximately 78% occurring once. The sample was memory CD4+ T cells from PBMCs. The source is a man younger than 30 in good health. Some clones in this sample may be carry-over from other donors' samples. Each CDR3 is given with its conserved first and last residue. Each record gives: clone size, J gene, V gene, D gene, CDR3 DNA, CDR3 protein. A D gene is named only where the DNA matches it firmly. Size values are once, few and many counts, or a class for expanded clones, and some rows have none.

clone_size: once; j_call: TRBJ1-2; v_call: TRBV21-1; d_call: .; cdr3_nt: TGTGCCAGCAGCACTCGACAGGGATCCACCTTC; cdr3_aa: CASSTRQGSTF
clone_size: .; j_call: TRBJ2-1; v_call: TRBV15; d_call: TRBD2; cdr3_nt: TGTGCCACCAGCAGAGTTAAGTTGGGCCTAGCGGGAAATGTAAATGAGCAGTTCTTC; cdr3_aa: CATSRVKLGLAGNVNEQFF
clone_size: .; j_call: TRBJ1-1; v_call: TRBV6-5; d_call: .; cdr3_nt: TGTGCCAGCAGTTACTCCCGGGCCCCGGGGCAAGCTTTCTTT; cdr3_aa: CASSYSRAPGQAFF
clone_size: .; j_call: TRBJ2-1; v_call: TRBV5-1; d_call: .; cdr3_nt: TGCGCCAGCGGGTCAAGACAGGCTAGCCCCTACAATGAGCAGTTCTTC; cdr3_aa: CASGSRQASPYNEQFF
clone_size: .; j_call: TRBJ2-2; v_call: TRBV5-8; d_call: .; cdr3_nt: TGTGCCAGCAGCACAGACAGCACCGGGGAGCTGTTTTTT; cdr3_aa: CASSTDSTGELFF
clone_size: .; j_call: TRBJ1-3; v_call: TRBV6-1; d_call: .; cdr3_nt: TGTGCCAGCGGGACGAATCGAAACACCATATATTTT; cdr3_aa: CASGTNRNTIYF
clone_size: .; j_call: TRBJ2-2; v_call: TRBV5-6; d_call: .; cdr3_nt: TGTGCCAGCAGCCGCCGGGCGGGGACGAACACCGGGGAGCTGTTTTTT; cdr3_aa: CASSRRAGTNTGELFF
clone_size: few; j_call: TRBJ1-6; v_call: TRBV30; d_call: TRBD1; cdr3_nt: TGTGCCTGGGGACAGGGGATTAATTCACCCCTCCACTTT; cdr3_aa: CAWGQGINSPLHF
clone_size: .; j_call: TRBJ2-3; v_call: TRBV2; d_call: .; cdr3_nt: TGTGCCAGCACCCGGGACGGAGTCATGGGTACGCAGTATTTT; cdr3_aa: CASTRDGVMGTQYF
clone_size: .; j_call: TRBJ1-1; v_call: TRBV2; d_call: .; cdr3_nt: TGTGCCAGCGCAGAGAGGGGGGGGAACACTGAAGCTTTCTTT; cdr3_aa: CASAERGGNTEAFF
clone_size: .; j_call: TRBJ1-6; v_call: TRBV28; d_call: .; cdr3_nt: TGTGCCAGCAGTGGGAACCGGGCCAACTTCGATTCACCCCTCCACTTT; cdr3_aa: CASSGNRANFDSPLHF
clone_size: .; j_call: TRBJ2-3; v_call: TRBV9; d_call: .; cdr3_nt: TGTGCCAGCAGCACGGGAGCCCGGGGCACAGATACGCAGTATTTT; cdr3_aa: CASSTGARGTDTQYF
clone_size: .; j_call: TRBJ1-6; v_call: TRBV7-2; d_call: .; cdr3_nt: TGTGCCAGCAGCTTAGTGGGTCACTATAATTCACCCCTCCACTTT; cdr3_aa: CASSLVGHYNSPLHF
clone_size: .; j_call: TRBJ1-5; v_call: TRBV19; d_call: .; cdr3_nt: TGTGCCAGTAGTAAACAGAATTACAATCAGCCCCAGCATTTT; cdr3_aa: CASSKQNYNQPQHF
clone_size: .; j_call: TRBJ1-1; v_call: TRBV2; d_call: .; cdr3_nt: TGTGCCAGCAGTGATGTCTCCGGGGACACTGAAGCTTTCTTT; cdr3_aa: CASSDVSGDTEAFF
clone_size: .; j_call: TRBJ2-3; v_call: TRBV2; d_call: .; cdr3_nt: TGTGCCAGCATGGCGGAGGGGTTTACGCAGTATTTT; cdr3_aa: CASMAEGFTQYF
clone_size: .; j_call: TRBJ1-5; v_call: TRBV7-8; d_call: TRBD1; cdr3_nt: TGTGCCAGCAGCTTTAGACAGGGGGCCGGCAATCAGCCCCAGCATTTT; cdr3_aa: CASSFRQGAGNQPQHF
clone_size: few; j_call: TRBJ1-4; v_call: TRBV30; d_call: TRBD1; cdr3_nt: TGTGCCTGGAACGCGGGACAGGGAGATGAAAAACTGTTTTTT; cdr3_aa: CAWNAGQGDEKLFF
clone_size: .; j_call: TRBJ1-1; v_call: TRBV6-1; d_call: .; cdr3_nt: TGTGCCAGCAGTGAAGTCCCAAACACTGAAGCTTTCTTT; cdr3_aa: CASSEVPNTEAFF
clone_size: .; j_call: TRBJ1-4; v_call: TRBV6-6; d_call: TRBD1; cdr3_nt: TGTGCCAGCAGTGACAGGGACCCAACTAATGAAAAACTGTTTTTT; cdr3_aa: CASSDRDPTNEKLFF
clone_size: few; j_call: TRBJ2-3; v_call: TRBV6-5; d_call: .; cdr3_nt: TGTGCCAGCCGGAGGACCGCTAGCACAGATACGCAGTATTTT; cdr3_aa: CASRRTASTDTQYF
clone_size: once; j_call: TRBJ2-3; v_call: TRBV4-2; d_call: TRBD1; cdr3_nt: TGTGCCAGCAGCCTGGGACAGGGTAACGCAGATACGCAGTATTTT; cdr3_aa: CASSLGQGNADTQYF
clone_size: .; j_call: TRBJ2-7; v_call: TRBV18; d_call: TRBD1; cdr3_nt: TGTGCCAGCTCACCAACCGGGACAGGGGGCTTCGAGCAGTACTTC; cdr3_aa: CASSPTGTGGFEQYF
clone_size: .; j_call: TRBJ1-4; v_call: TRBV28; d_call: TRBD1; cdr3_nt: TGTGCCAGCAGGGAGACAGGGAGGACTAATGAAAAACTGTTTTTT; cdr3_aa: CASRETGRTNEKLFF
clone_size: many; j_call: TRBJ2-1; v_call: TRBV4-1; d_call: TRBD2; cdr3_nt: TGCGCCAGCAGCCCGGGGAGCGGGGCCTCCTACAATGAGCAGTTCTTC; cdr3_aa: CASSPGSGASYNEQFF
clone_size: once; j_call: TRBJ1-1; v_call: TRBV4-3; d_call: .; cdr3_nt: TGCGCCAGCAGCCAAGATCTTTTCGGGGGCAGGACCAACACTGAAGCTTTCTTT; cdr3_aa: CASSQDLFGGRTNTEAFF
clone_size: .; j_call: TRBJ1-6; v_call: TRBV7-2; d_call: TRBD1; cdr3_nt: TGTGCCAGCAGCTTAGGGACAGGGAATAATTCACCCCTCCACTTT; cdr3_aa: CASSLGTGNNSPLHF
clone_size: .; j_call: TRBJ1-4; v_call: TRBV6-1; d_call: TRBD1; cdr3_nt: TGTGCCAGCATCCAACAGGGGTCCACTAATGAAAAACTGTTTTTT; cdr3_aa: CASIQQGSTNEKLFF
clone_size: few; j_call: TRBJ2-5; v_call: TRBV9; d_call: TRBD1; cdr3_nt: TGTGCCAGCAGCCCAGACAGGGGGACCCAGTACTTC; cdr3_aa: CASSPDRGTQYF
clone_size: .; j_call: TRBJ2-7; v_call: TRBV2; d_call: .; cdr3_nt: TGTGCCAGCAGGGCAGTCCAGGGTGGCCACGAGCAGTACTTC; cdr3_aa: CASRAVQGGHEQYF